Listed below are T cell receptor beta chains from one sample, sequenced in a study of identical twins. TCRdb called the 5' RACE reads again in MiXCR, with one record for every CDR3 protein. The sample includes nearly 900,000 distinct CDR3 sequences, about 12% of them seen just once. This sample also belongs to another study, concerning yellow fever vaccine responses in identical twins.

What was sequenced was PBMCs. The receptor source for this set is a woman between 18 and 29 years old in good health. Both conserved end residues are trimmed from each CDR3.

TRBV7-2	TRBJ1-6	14	ASSLAAGVNNSPLH
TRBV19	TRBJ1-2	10	ASSPSDYGYT
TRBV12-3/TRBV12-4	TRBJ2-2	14	ASSTSGQGLTGELF
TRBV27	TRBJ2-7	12	ASSHRGPIEEQY
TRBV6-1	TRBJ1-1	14	ASRSSLGQGNTEAF
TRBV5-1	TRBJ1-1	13	ASSPEGAPNTEAF
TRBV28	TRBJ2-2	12	ASSNGRYGGELF
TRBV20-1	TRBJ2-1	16	SAPTGWTSGRSYNEQF
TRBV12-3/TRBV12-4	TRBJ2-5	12	ASSDRSRGETQY
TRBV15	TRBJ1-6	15	ATSRNRGGTYNSPLH
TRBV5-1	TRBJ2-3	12	ASSWTSSVDTQY
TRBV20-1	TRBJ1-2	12	SARTTGVTYGYT
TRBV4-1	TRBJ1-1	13	ASSQSPGSGTEAF
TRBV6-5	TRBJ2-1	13	ASSYSTPWGPEQF
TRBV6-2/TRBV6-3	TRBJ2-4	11	ASRGDLGNIQY
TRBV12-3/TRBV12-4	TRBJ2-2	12	ASSLGENTGELF
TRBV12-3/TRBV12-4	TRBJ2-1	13	ASSSWTSGNGEQF
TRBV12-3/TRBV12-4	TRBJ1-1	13	ASRVRQVLDTEAF
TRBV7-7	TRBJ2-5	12	ASGGTTGQETQY
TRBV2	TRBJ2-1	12	ASIEREHSREQF
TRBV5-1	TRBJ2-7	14	ASSPGLAGGFHEQY
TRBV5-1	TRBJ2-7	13	ASSSGDPLSYEQY
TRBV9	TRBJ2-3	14	ASSVAERGDTDTQY
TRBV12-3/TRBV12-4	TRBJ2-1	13	ASTEGGSWYNEQF